This TCR beta chain was recovered during a study of OX40 agonist ivuxolimab in advanced cancers. Study-wide context: Ivuxolimab was an agonistic, fully human IgG2 monoclonal antibody directed against OX40 (CD134), a costimulatory receptor. Patients were allowed to have had prior anti-PD-1, anti-PD-L1 or anti-CTLA-4 therapy, and roughly two fifths of the dose-escalation patients had been treated with checkpoint inhibitors. Intravenous ivuxolimab was administered to patients every 2 weeks at six dose levels: 0.01, 0.1, 0.3, 1.5, 3 and 10 mg/kg. Partial responses were achieved by three dose-escalation patients, of whom one had hepatocellular carcinoma and two had cutaneous melanoma. The dose-escalation cohort was 82.7% male with a mean age of approximately 60 years, ranging from roughly 20 to 80. The point of sequencing TCRbeta in the periphery was to test whether ivuxolimab changed TCR sequence diversity and drove clonal T-cell expansion. Of the 50 to 55 dose-escalation patients, hepatocellular carcinoma was present in 19, melanoma in roughly 15, renal cell carcinoma in 9 and head and neck cancer in 9. The paper covers the monotherapy dose-escalation part of the phase I ivuxolimab trial, which included N ≈ 50 patients.

Genomic DNA was extracted from sorted cells for sequencing of the TCRbeta CDR3 region. The immunoSEQ Assay was used for sequencing of TCRbeta CDR3 regions. In its TCRdb copy, this immuneACCESS table keeps in-frame sequences only and misses some clones. Where compared with another copy, unresolved V genes explain less than half of these, and the others have no known cause. Present in this sample are roughly 91,000 clones, about 96% of which were seen just once. The ten biggest clones cover around 2% of the sample. The trial excluded patients who had a history of autoimmune disease or who were on systemic immunosuppression. In every dose cohort, peripheral blood was drawn for TCR sequencing at baseline, cycle 4 day 1, and cycle 7 day 1. The samples were drawn from a first-in-human, open-label, multicenter phase I dose-escalation trial of ivuxolimab. Adults with locally advanced or metastatic melanoma, renal cell carcinoma, hepatocellular carcinoma or head and neck squamous cell carcinoma were enrolled in the trial. Before TCR sequencing, CD4+ T cells and CD8+ T cells were sorted from peripheral blood as separate populations.

Overall study results and their limits: The antigen specificity of the peripheral T cells that underwent clonal expansion was not determined. On average, CD8+ T cells showed more expanded clones than CD4+ T cells after ivuxolimab. In partial responders in the 0.1-3.0 mg/kg groups, normalized peripheral clonal expansion was found to be among the lowest, especially among CD8+ T cells. Low levels of normalized T-cell clonal expansion were also shown by some nonresponding patients. At doses of 0.1 to 3.0 mg/kg, clonal expansion of both CD4+ and CD8+ T cells in blood was seen between baseline and week 6.

About this clone itself: Its cognate antigen has yet to be identified. No base-level quality is on record; no much larger clone is a single base apart.

This specimen consisted of CD4+ or CD8+ T cells sorted from blood, obtained in a trial of the OX40 agonist ivuxolimab. The sequence was collected from an adult with an advanced solid tumor such as melanoma, head and neck, liver or kidney cancer.

The CDR3 reads CSVQGLGTEAFF. The DNA reads TGCAGCGTACAGGGGTTGGGCACTGAAGCTTTCTTT. The V gene is TRBV29-1 and the J gene is TRBJ1-1; the central 7 bases match TRBD1. The V end gives up 6 bases and the J end 4 bases, leaving 5 bases in the junction not matched to a gene. From a lookup of the germline V gene, CDR1 and CDR2 are SQVTM and ANQGSEA. From cysteine to phenylalanine, the CDR3 is 12 amino acids long. Only the CDR3 portion is preserved as DNA: 36 bases, with reading frame beginning at the first base.